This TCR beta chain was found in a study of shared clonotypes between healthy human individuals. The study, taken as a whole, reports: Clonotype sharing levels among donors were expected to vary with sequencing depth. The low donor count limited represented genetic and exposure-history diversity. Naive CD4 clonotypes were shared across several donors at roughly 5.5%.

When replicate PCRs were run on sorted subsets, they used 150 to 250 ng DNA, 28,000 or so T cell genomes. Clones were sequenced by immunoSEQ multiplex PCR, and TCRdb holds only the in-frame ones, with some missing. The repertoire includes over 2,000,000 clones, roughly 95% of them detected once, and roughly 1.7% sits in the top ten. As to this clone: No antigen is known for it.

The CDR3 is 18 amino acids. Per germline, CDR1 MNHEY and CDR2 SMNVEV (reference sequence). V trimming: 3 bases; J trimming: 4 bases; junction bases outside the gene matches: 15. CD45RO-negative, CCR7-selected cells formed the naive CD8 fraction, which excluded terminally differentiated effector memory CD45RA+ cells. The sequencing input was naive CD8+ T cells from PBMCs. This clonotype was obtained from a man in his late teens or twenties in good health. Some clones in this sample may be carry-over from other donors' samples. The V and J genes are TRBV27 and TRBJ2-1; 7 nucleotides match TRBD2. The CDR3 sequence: CASSLISVGEGPYNEQFF. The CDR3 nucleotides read TGTGCCAGCAGTTTGATCTCGGTAGGGGAGGGCCCTTACAATGAGCAGTTCTTC.